The next 17 T cell receptor beta chains were all read from a single sample in a study of T-cell reconstitution after alpha-beta-depleted transplantation in children. A TCRbeta library incorporating unique molecular identifiers was prepared. In TCRdb, the PCR reads were re-called with MiXCR into one record per CDR3 protein. Of 400,000 to 550,000 distinct CDR3 sequences in the sample, approximately 10% are singletons; the top ten hold around 2%. The sample consisted of PBMCs, taken before TCRalphabeta/CD19-depleted stem cell transplant. The receptors derive from a child aged 2 to 10 with inherited bone marrow failure, due to receive a stem cell transplant.

This clonotype was seen only a few times. The rearrangement uses TRBV15 and TRBJ2-4; TRBD1 is a possible D gene (5 bases). The CDR3 is made up of 13 amino acids. V lost 7 bases and J 0 bases, leaving 7 bases between the germline ends. The germline CDR1 and CDR2 sequences are LNHNV and YYDKDF (reference sequence). The CDR3: CATTGLAKNIQYF. CDR3 sequence (DNA): TGTGCCACCACAGGGTTAGCCAAAAACATTCAGTACTTC.

This clonotype was observed a few times. The J gene is TRBJ2-1, the V gene TRBV6-5; a weak D match, TRBD2 (5 bases). The CDR3 has 18 amino acids. The V and J ends lost 5 bases and 5 bases respectively, with 25 bases between them. Germline V lookup: CDR1 MNHEY, CDR2 SVGAGI. The CDR3 sequence: CASSIDQIDYRLDNEQFF. The DNA for the CDR3 is TGTGCCAGCAGTATTGACCAAATAGACTACCGGTTAGACAATGAGCAGTTCTTC.

Ten or more counts support this clonotype. The chain combines TRBV12-3 or TRBV12-4 with TRBJ2-7; TRBD2 matches at 12 bases. J was trimmed by 5 bases and V by 6 bases; bases with no gene match: 8. The CDR3 runs to 15 residues. The CDR3 reads CASSPRLAGANEQYF. CDR3 DNA sequence: TGTGCCAGCAGCCCAAGACTAGCGGGAGCCAACGAGCAGTACTTC.

The V gene is TRBV28, the J gene TRBJ2-1; a weak D match, TRBD2 (5 bases). Germline assignment: CDR1 MDHEN and CDR2 SYDVKM. This CDR3 comprises 15 residues. V was cut by 7 bases and J by 3 bases, with 16 bases left in between. The CDR3 nucleotides are TGTGCCAGCACCAACACTAGGGATGGCTACAATGAGCAGTTCTTC. This encodes CASTNTRDGYNEQFF.

This clonotype was counted at least ten times. The V call is TRBV11-2, the J call TRBJ2-7, with 10 bases matching TRBD1. Germline V lookup: CDR1 SGHAT, CDR2 FQNNGV. CDR3 length: 14 amino acids. Losses at the gene ends were 5 bases for V and 4 bases for J; bases not matched to a gene: 5. The CDR3 region has the DNA TGTGCCAGCAGCGCCGACAGGGGGCTTTACGAGCAGTACTTC. It translates to CASSADRGLYEQYF. Full variable domain (missing parts from reference TRBV11-2 and TRBJ2-7): EAGVAQSPRYKIIEKRQSVAFWCNPISGHATLYWYQQILGQGPKLLIQFQNNGVVDDSQLPKDRFSAERLKGVDSTLKIQPAKLEDSAVYLCASSADRGLYEQYFGPGTRLTVT.

This clonotype was found many times. The V and J genes are TRBV20-1 and TRBJ2-1; TRBD2 aligns across 7 bases. The CDR3 spans 14 residues. The ends lost 6 bases at V and 2 bases at J; junction bases unmatched: 7. Germline CDR1 reads DFQATT; CDR2 reads SNEGSKA (reference sequence). The CDR3 DNA sequence: TGCAGTGCGAGTCCTAGCGGCCCCTACAATGAGCAGTTCTTC. It encodes CSASPSGPYNEQFF.

This clonotype was picked up many times. The V call is TRBV2, the J call TRBJ2-3, with D maybe TRBD2 (5 bases). V was pared by 3 bases and J by 1 base, with 11 bases between. Germline V gene lookup returns CDR1 SNHLY and CDR2 FYNNEI. The CDR3 extends over 15 amino acids. CDR3 DNA: TGTGCCAGCAGTGAGGGTAGCGCACGCACAGATACGCAGTATTTT. The encoded protein is CASSEGSARTDTQYF.

In this sample, this clonotype turned up many times. V usage is TRBV2 and J usage is TRBJ2-7, with TRBD2 matching over 10 bases. Trimming removed 9 bases from V and 2 bases from J; junction bases left unmatched: 4. In germline, CDR1 is SNHLY, CDR2 FYNNEI. The CDR3 has 13 residues. CDR3 DNA sequence: TGTGCCAGTAGCGGGAGGACCACCTACGAGCAGTACTTC. Translation: CASSGRTTYEQYF.

This clonotype was seen repeatedly, ten times or more. This chain links TRBV5-1 with TRBJ1-1, with D possibly being TRBD1 (5 bases). The CDR3 is 16 residues long. Trimming took 2 bases from V and 0 from J, leaving 14 bases between them. Germline CDR1 reads SGHRS; CDR2 reads YFSETQ. CDR3 residues: CASSLSGIGMNTEAFF. CDR3 nucleotide sequence: TGCGCCAGCAGCTTATCAGGGATCGGGATGAACACTGAAGCTTTCTTT. The full variable domain, completed using reference TRBV5-1 and TRBJ1-1, is KAGVTQTPRYLIKTRGQQVTLSCSPISGHRSVSWYQQTPGQGLQFLFEYFSETQRNKGNFPGRFSGRQFSNSRSEMNVSTLELGDSALYLCASSLSGIGMNTEAFFGQGTRLTVV.

This clonotype came up many times. CDR3 DNA sequence: TGCGCCAGCAGGGCAGGGCCTCTCACAGATACGCAGTATTTT. This sequence encodes CASRAGPLTDTQYF. The chain is built from TRBV10-2 and TRBJ2-3, with D perhaps matching TRBD1 (5 bases). Trimming pared 6 bases from V and 2 bases from J, leaving 12 bases between. The CDR3 extends over 14 amino acids. The germline V gene encodes CDR1 WSHSY and CDR2 SAAADI.

This rearrangement joins TRBV12-3 or TRBV12-4 to TRBJ1-2; D is unresolved. This CDR3 comprises 15 residues. Trimming removed 0 bases at V and 2 bases at J, with 10 bases between. This chain's CDR3 is CASSLAGTVNYGYTF. The CDR3 region has the DNA TGTGCCAGCAGTTTAGCAGGCACGGTCAACTATGGCTACACCTTC.

This clonotype was detected a few times. V is TRBV12-3 or TRBV12-4 and J is TRBJ2-2; D remains unclear. The V and J ends lost 6 bases and 6 bases respectively, with 11 bases between them. This CDR3 has 13 residues. Written as DNA, the CDR3 is TGTGCCAGCAGGCCCCTAGGTTCCGGGGAGCTGTTTTTT. This sequence encodes CASRPLGSGELFF.

This clonotype was counted many times. The CDR3 DNA reads TGTGCCAGCAAGTTTTTACAGGGTAGCTCCTACGAGCAGTACTTC. This sequence encodes CASKFLQGSSYEQYF. This chain joins TRBV28 and TRBJ2-7; D is perhaps TRBD1 (6 bases). From germline, CDR1 is MDHEN and CDR2 SYDVKM. Trimming pared 7 bases from V and 0 bases from J, leaving 16 bases between. This CDR3 contains 15 residues. Using reference TRBV28 and TRBJ2-7 for the parts outside the CDR3, the full variable domain is DVKVTQSSRYLVKRTGEKVFLECVQDMDHENMFWYRQDPGLGLRLIYFSYDVKMKEKGDIPEGYSVSREKKERFSLILESASTNQTSMYLCASKFLQGSSYEQYFGPGTRLTVT.

The rearrangement joins TRBV5-1 to TRBJ2-7, with TRBD1 matching 7 bases. Trimming took 4 bases from V and 2 from J; bases not matched to a gene: 6. The CDR3 totals 14 residues. Germline V gene lookup returns CDR1 SGHRS and CDR2 YFSETQ. Written as DNA, the CDR3 is TGCGCCAGCAGCCCAGGACAGGTGGCCTACGAGCAGTACTTC. Translated, it gives CASSPGQVAYEQYF.

This clonotype was seen ten or more times. The rearrangement uses TRBV7-2 and TRBJ1-5; D perhaps matches TRBD1 (5 bases). The length of the CDR3 is 15 residues. V lost 4 bases and J 3 bases, leaving 13 bases between the germline ends. Germline assignment: CDR1 SGHTA and CDR2 FQGNSA. This chain's CDR3 is CASSYRGGNNQPQHF. CDR3 bases: TGTGCCAGCAGCTACCGGGGGGGAAACAATCAGCCCCAGCATTTT.

This sequence joins TRBV14 and TRBJ2-7, with 13 bases aligning to TRBD2. Trimming removed 1 base from V and 13 bases from J; junction bases left unmatched: 4. Germline CDR1 reads SGHDN; CDR2 reads FVKESK. The CDR3 totals 13 residues. CDR3 sequence (DNA): TGTGCCAGCAGCCAAGGGGGACTAGCGGGAATTTACTTC. Translation gives CASSQGGLAGIYF. The entire variable domain, with the rest obtained from reference TRBV14 and TRBJ2-7, is as follows: EAGVTQFPSHSVIEKGQTVTLRCDPISGHDNLYWYRRVMGKEIKFLLHFVKESKQDESGMPNNRFLAERTGGTYSTLKVQPAELEDSGVYFCASSQGGLAGIYFGPGTRLTVT.

For this clonotype: A junction end diverges from the germline sequence, so it may reflect a read error. This chain uses TRBV20-1 with TRBJ2-2; no clear D. CDR3 size: 13 residues. Germline V gene sequence: CDR1 DFQATT, CDR2 SNEGSKA (reference sequence). DNA of the CDR3: TGCAGAGCTAGAGATCTGGGCACCGGGGAGCTGTTTTTT. This encodes CRARDLGTGELFF.